The entry below gives a single TCR beta chain sequence along with its context. This clone was recorded only once. No cognate antigen has been identified for it. Base qualities are missing; no much larger clone stands one base away. The collaborating institutions used their own protocols to collect whole blood in K2EDTA tubes. Collaborator samples were shipped for TCRbeta analysis as frozen whole blood, isolated PBMCs, or DNA extracted from either sample type. The germline V gene (reference sequence) yields LNHNV for CDR1 and YYDKDF for CDR2. The CDR3 measures 14 amino acids from cysteine to phenylalanine. Of all the DNA, just the CDR3 is kept, 42 bases in frame from base 1. Germline trimming amounts to 5 bases on V and 5 bases on J, with 8 as the count of junction bases outside the gene matches. The data derive from a study of blood T cell repertoires in COVID-19 (dated by TCRdb to 2018 to 2021). Notes on the research overall: Samples from collaborators originated in the United States, Italy and Spain and spanned both the acute and convalescent phases of COVID-19. Nearly every sample came with metadata listing a de-identified subject ID, COVID-19 status, age in years and sex. Where available, HLA class I and class II types were obtained from metadata supplied by the sample provider rather than from assay-based typing. The samples were drawn from the first 160 participants of the ongoing ImmuneRACE study and from 1,254 subjects provided by 6 global collaborators. The dataset comprised deeply sampled blood TCRbeta repertoires from subjects exposed to, actively infected with, or recovered from COVID-19. The repertoires were made available in a free public database intended to serve as a resource for research on the immune response to SARS-CoV-2. The material from the prospective study consisted of cDNA or gDNA derived from T cells, B-cell-depleted T cells, or PBMCs.

What the study reported, not specific to this receptor: How much clinical and demographic metadata was included differed by source and by participant, and the metadata was provided uncurated.

The immunoSEQ Assay, a bias-controlled multiplex PCR, was used to amplify TCRbeta CDR3 regions from genomic DNA. On the study's bioinformatics: Nucleated cell counts per sample were estimated from amplification of reference gene primers within the assay. Sequence reads were collapsed and filtered to measure the absolute abundance of every unique TCRbeta CDR3 rearrangement. For each sample, productive Simpson clonality was calculated by taking the square root of Simpson's diversity index across productive rearrangements. Sourced from immuneACCESS, this table was stored by TCRdb with only in-frame sequences that have V and J called. A share of the clones is absent; for the studies checked, an unresolved V gene accounts for under half, and the remainder has no known explanation. D and trimming were read from the DNA, whereas the V and J calls and clone size are those reported in that table. Here the sample has about 210,000 clones; 70% to 90% occur a single time. The ten largest clonotypes hold around 4.9% of the sample.

The rearrangement combines TRBV15 with TRBJ2-7, with 8 middle bases fitting TRBD1. This receptor was obtained from an elderly woman with acute or convalescent COVID-19. Sequencing was done on a sample of peripheral blood. In nucleotides, the sequence is TGTGCCACCAGCTCCCGGACAGGGAGCGACGAGCAGTACTTC. Its translation reads: CATSSRTGSDEQYF.